The clone carrying this TCR beta chain was detected ten times or more. Its specificity is not known. The V end lost 1 base, the J end lost 6 bases, and 13 bases lay between the germline ends. This CDR3 is 15 amino acids long. Germline-derived CDR1 and CDR2 are LGHDT and YNNKEL (reference sequence). Preparing the TCRbeta library involved the use of unique molecular identifiers. One entry per CDR3 protein results from TCRdb running MiXCR on the PCR reads. Of just over 200,000 distinct CDR3 sequences in the sample, roughly 8.3% were seen once. This specimen comes from a study of T-cell reconstitution after alpha-beta-depleted transplantation in children. Regarding the study as a whole: Expanded graft clones, several hundred of them, were reportedly the source of alpha-beta T cells about two months after transplant. Certain patients had high TCRbeta diversity at day 60, and it came from recipient T cells and thymic progenitors that survived. At one year after transplant, newly produced T cells mostly accounted for T-cell counts and diversity.

Sequences were derived from PBMCs, mostly from graft donor cells, sampled 360 days after TCRalphabeta/CD19-depleted stem cell transplant. This chain connects TRBV3-1 to TRBJ1-5; D unclear. The sequence came from a male patient under 10 years old who had a stem cell transplant for acute myeloid leukemia, so the T cells may come from the graft donor. The CDR3 nucleotides read TGTGCCAGCAGCCAAGTGGTAATGCTGGGTCAGCCCCAGCATTTT. This translates into CASSQVVMLGQPQHF.